This T cell receptor beta chain was identified during a study of OX40 agonist ivuxolimab in advanced cancers. Trimming took off 1 base at V and 10 bases at J, with 11 bases between the two ends. The CDR3 length is 13 residues. Germline V gene data show CDR1 as SGHDN and CDR2 as FVKESK. Clones were sequenced by immunoSEQ multiplex PCR, and TCRdb holds only the in-frame ones, with some missing. In the table there are 35,000 to 40,000 clones, approximately 80% of which are singletons. The chain links TRBV14 to TRBJ2-1; D remains unclear. Sequenced material: CD4+ or CD8+ T cells sorted from blood, taken in a trial of the OX40 agonist ivuxolimab. The receptor comes from an adult with an advanced solid tumor such as melanoma, head and neck, liver or kidney cancer. In DNA, the CDR3 is TGTGCCAGCAGCCAAGTGGGCGGTGGAGAGCAGTTCTTC. Amino acids: CASSQVGGGEQFF.